The clone carrying this T cell receptor beta chain was seen at least ten times. The target antigen is unknown. The data were taken from a study of spatial heterogeneity in lung cancer. Time point reported: sample taken at primary tumor resection. General study results and limits: Counts that tracked tumor mutation counts were those of expanded intratumoral alpha and beta TCRs.

TCRdb redid the calling of the 5' RACE reads with MiXCR, one entry per CDR3 protein. The sample lists some 97,000 distinct CDR3 sequences, 3.5% to 5% occurring once. The CDR3 consists of 16 residues. Germline loops: CDR1 MDHEN, CDR2 SYDVKM. J gave up 6 bases and V 6 bases, and 16 bases lay outside the gene matches. The sample consisted of lung tumor tissue, taken at surgery. This receptor was identified in a male donor with early-stage non-small cell lung cancer. This chain joins TRBV28 and TRBJ2-5, with TRBD2 matching 7 bases. The DNA for the CDR3 is TGTGCCAGCAGACAAAAATTGGCCGGGACTACGAAGACCCAGTACTTC. Its protein is CASRQKLAGTTKTQYF.